These 17 T cell receptor beta chains came from one sample sequenced in a study of cytomegalovirus exposure and HLA in healthy donors. The PCR ran on 60 Vbeta and 13 Jbeta primers. Clones were read by immunoSEQ multiplex PCR, and TCRdb kept only the in-frame ones, dropping some. This table has 100,000 to 140,000 clones, less than 85% appearing once. The sequencing sample was made of PBMCs. The receptors shown here come from a man aged 18 to 29 in good health and CMV-seronegative.

The chain uses TRBV27 and TRBJ1-1; 7 bases line up with TRBD1. There are 16 residues in the CDR3. V gave up 3 bases and J gave up 0 bases; unmatched junction bases: 7. Germline V gives CDR1 MNHEY, CDR2 SMNVEV (reference sequence). DNA for the CDR3: TGTGCCAGCAGTTTCTCCAGGGGGTTCATGAACACTGAAGCTTTCTTT. It specifies CASSFSRGFMNTEAFF.

The chain combines TRBV11-2 with TRBJ2-7; perhaps TRBD2 as D (6 bases). With 5 bases removed from V and 2 bases from J, the gap between germline ends came to 7 bases. Germline values: CDR1 SGHAT, CDR2 FQNNGV. The CDR3 loop spans 12 amino acids. The DNA for the CDR3 is TGTGCCAGCAGCCCGGGGGCCTACGAGCAGTACTTC. Amino acids: CASSPGAYEQYF.

This clone was detected only a few times. The CDR3 DNA is TGCAGCGTTGAGGGACACTCGTACTACGAGCAGTACTTC. It is translated as CSVEGHSYYEQYF. V is TRBV29-1 and J is TRBJ2-5; D possibly corresponds to TRBD1 (6 bases). Gene TRBJ2-7 matches the end of the DNA better, so the J call may be wrong. This CDR3 comprises 13 residues. Germline V gene sequence: CDR1 SQVTM, CDR2 ANQGSEA.

This clone was recorded once. The V call is TRBV18, the J call TRBJ1-1; 9 nucleotides align to TRBD1. V gave up 4 bases and J gave up 3 bases; unmatched junction bases: 3. This CDR3 has 14 residues. Germline CDR1 reads KGHSH; CDR2 reads LQKENI. Here the CDR3 reads CASSRTGVDTEAFF. The CDR3 coding sequence is TGTGCCAGCTCACGGACAGGGGTGGACACTGAAGCTTTCTTT.

The chain has TRBV7-2 and TRBJ2-2; D gene unclear. The germline gives CDR1 SGHTA, CDR2 FQGNSA. The V and J ends lost 1 base and 7 bases respectively, with 7 bases between them. The CDR3 sequence is 13 residues long. CDR3 sequence (DNA): TGTGCCAGCAGCTTAGAGTACAGCGGGGAGCTGTTTTTT. Its protein is CASSLEYSGELFF.

The J gene is TRBJ2-3, the V gene TRBV19, with a tentative D call TRBD1 (7 bases). The ends were cut back, 3 bases at V and 6 bases at J, with 16 bases in the middle. The CDR3 runs 15 residues. Germline V lookup: CDR1 LNHDA, CDR2 SQIVND (reference sequence). CDR3 region: CASSIGGQPSDTQYF. In nucleotides, the CDR3 is TGTGCCAGTAGTATCGGGGGACAGCCGTCCGATACGCAGTATTTT.

The J gene is TRBJ2-3, the V gene TRBV5-1, with D perhaps TRBD2 (5 bases). This CDR3 region has 15 residues. Between the trimmed V and J ends, which lost 0 bases and 3 bases, there was a span of 11 bases. The V gene's germline CDR1 is SGHRS and CDR2 YFSETQ. The DNA for the CDR3 is TGCGCCAGCAGCTTGGGCTCGGGGTTGACAGATACGCAGTATTTT. It is translated as CASSLGSGLTDTQYF.

This clone was observed a handful of times. One junction end disagrees with the germline gene, perhaps due to a read error. The rearrangement links TRBV9 to TRBJ1-2; 9 positions match TRBD1. The CDR3 sequence is 13 residues long. Germline V gene lookup returns CDR1 SGDLS and CDR2 YYNGEE. CDR3: CASSHRGLGGYPF. The CDR3 nucleotides are TGTGCCAGCAGCCACAGGGGGCTCGGTGGCTACCCCTTC.

V is TRBV2 and J is TRBJ2-7; tentatively, D is TRBD2 (5 bases). CDR1 is SNHLY, CDR2 FYNNEI, per germline. The length of the CDR3 is 14 residues. Between the trimmed V and J ends, which lost 2 bases and 7 bases, there was a span of 15 bases. CDR3 amino acids: CASSESGVEGEQYF. The CDR3 coding sequence is TGTGCCAGCAGTGAATCCGGGGTTGAGGGTGAGCAGTACTTC.

The V call is TRBV27, the J call TRBJ2-1; TRBD1 agrees at 7 bases. CDR1 MNHEY and CDR2 SMNVEV come from the germline V gene (reference sequence). The CDR3 has 15 amino acids. Unmatched junction bases numbered 10, after V lost 6 bases and J lost 5 bases. The CDR3 DNA reads as TGTGCCAGCAGCCAGCTGACAGGGTGGGACAATGAGCAGTTCTTC. Translated: CASSQLTGWDNEQFF.

This sequence joins TRBV7-2 and TRBJ1-3, with 10 bases matching TRBD1. CDR1 is SGHTA and CDR2 is FQGNSA in the germline V gene. With 5 bases clipped from V and 5 bases from J, the junction kept 9 bases outside the gene matches. The CDR3 runs 16 residues. The DNA of the CDR3 is TGTGCCAGCAGCGAACGACAGGGGGCTCCCAGAAACACCATATATTTT. This encodes CASSERQGAPRNTIYF.

The chain carries TRBV27 and TRBJ2-2, with D perhaps TRBD1 (7 bases). The CDR3 has 17 residues. Per the germline V gene, CDR1 is MNHEY and CDR2 is SMNVEV (reference sequence). Trimming shortened V by 4 bases and J by 5 bases, and 20 bases separated the two germline ends. CDR3 nucleotides: TGTGCCAGCAGTTGGTGGGGGGCAGGGGGTCTTACCGGGGAGCTGTTTTTT. Translating it yields CASSWWGAGGLTGELFF.

This clone is a singleton in its sample. The CDR3 region is CASSLRAGGYGYTF. The CDR3 DNA reads as TGTGCCAGCAGCTTACGCGCGGGCGGCTATGGCTACACCTTC. The J gene is TRBJ1-2, the V gene TRBV13; D not resolved. V lost 2 bases and J 4 bases, leaving 11 bases between the germline ends. The CDR3 extends over 14 amino acids. CDR1 and CDR2 from the germline V gene are PRHDT and FYEKMQ (reference sequence).

In this sample, this clone turned up a few times. CDR3 nucleotides: TGTGCCAGCAGCGTAGTTCCGCTACTAGCGGGGGGCGACAATGAGCAGTTCTTC. It is translated as CASSVVPLLAGGDNEQFF. V and J are TRBV9 and TRBJ2-1; TRBD2 matches 12 bases. The CDR3 length is 18 residues. CDR1 SGDLS and CDR2 YYNGEE come from the germline V gene. Germline trimming cut 0 bases from V and 5 bases from J; bases unmatched to any gene: 9.

CDR3: CASSQTGVDGYTF. The CDR3, as DNA: TGTGCCAGCAGCCAGACAGGGGTAGACGGCTACACCTTC. The chain has TRBV13 and TRBJ1-2; 8 bases fit TRBD1. The germline gives CDR1 PRHDT, CDR2 FYEKMQ (reference sequence). V lost 5 bases, J lost 8 bases, and 7 bases stayed unmatched. The CDR3 has 13 amino acids.

This rearrangement joins TRBV5-3 to TRBJ2-7; maybe TRBD1 (7 bases). TRBV5-3 is annotated as an ORF whose role is uncertain. CDR3 size: 12 residues. V was shortened by 10 bases and J by 3 bases, with 14 bases between the two germline ends. The chain's CDR3 is CAPRGRSYEQYF. The CDR3 nucleotides read TGTGCCCCCAGGGGGAGGAGCTACGAGCAGTACTTC.

The chain couples TRBV9 to TRBJ1-1; 7 bases agree with TRBD1. The CDR3 is made up of 15 amino acids. The germline gives CDR1 SGDLS, CDR2 YYNGEE. Germline trimming cut 0 bases from V and 2 bases from J; bases unmatched to any gene: 4. The CDR3 spells CASSVGGQPNTEAFF. CDR3 in DNA: TGTGCCAGCAGCGTAGGGGGACAGCCCAACACTGAAGCTTTCTTT.